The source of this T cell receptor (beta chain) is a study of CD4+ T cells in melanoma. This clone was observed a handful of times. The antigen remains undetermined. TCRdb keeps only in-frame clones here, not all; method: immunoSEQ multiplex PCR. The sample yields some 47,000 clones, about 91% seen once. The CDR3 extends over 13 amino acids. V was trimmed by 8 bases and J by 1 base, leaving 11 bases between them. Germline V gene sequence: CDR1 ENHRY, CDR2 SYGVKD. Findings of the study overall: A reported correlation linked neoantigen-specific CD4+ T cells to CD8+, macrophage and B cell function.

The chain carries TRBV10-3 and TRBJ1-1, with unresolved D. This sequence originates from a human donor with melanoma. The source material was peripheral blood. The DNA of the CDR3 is TGTGCCATCGGCGAGAGTACGAACACTGAAGCTTTCTTT. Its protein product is CAIGESTNTEAFF.